These 15 T cell receptor beta chains came from one sample sequenced in a study of beta chain features in type 1 diabetes. The study, taken as a whole, reports: People with Type 1 diabetes carried modestly yet significantly shorter TCRB CDR3s in all four CD4+ subsets.

Their specific antigens are unknown. The authors reverse transcribed all of the isolated RNA, so sequencing captured expressed TCRB transcripts. This table comes from immunoSEQ multiplex PCR, and its TCRdb copy is limited to in-frame clones, with some not included. The top ten hold around 0.56% of the sample, which has over 150,000 clones, 6.5% to 10% seen once. Material: central memory CD4+ T cells from blood. The source of these receptors is a young woman with type 1 diabetes.

This chain joins TRBV6-5 and TRBJ1-2; D unclear. The CDR3 extends over 15 amino acids. Germline V gene sequence: CDR1 MNHEY, CDR2 SVGAGI. Trimming shortened V by 0 bases and J by 8 bases, and 16 bases separated the two germline ends. CDR3 coding DNA: TGTGCCAGCAGTTACTCCCCAGAGCTTGGAGGAGGCTACACCTTC. Protein: CASSYSPELGGGYTF.

The table lists this clone with a few counts. The chain carries TRBV7-2 and TRBJ2-7; 9 bases map to TRBD1. After removal of 7 bases from V and 3 bases from J, the junction contained 7 bases not matched to a gene. Germline CDR1 reads SGHTA; CDR2 reads FQGNSA. The length of the CDR3 is 14 residues. In nucleotides, the CDR3 is TGTGCCAGCACCCACCCGGGACAGGGCTACGAGCAGTACTTC. Encoded protein: CASTHPGQGYEQYF.

This clone was observed a few times. V is TRBV15 and J is TRBJ1-1; D unclear. This CDR3 is built from 12 residues. The V gene lost 2 bases and the J gene lost 1 base, with 2 bases spanning the gap. CDR1 and CDR2 (germline): LNHNV, YYDKDF (reference sequence). The CDR3 DNA follows: TGTGCCACCAGCAGACAGAACACTGAAGCTTTCTTT. This codes for CATSRQNTEAFF.

The chain joins TRBV19 to TRBJ1-1; D remains ambiguous. CDR1 and CDR2 (germline): LNHDA, SQIVND (reference sequence). Trimming pared 3 bases from V and 1 base from J, leaving 15 bases between. This CDR3 region has 16 residues. This chain's CDR3 is CASSMIDGFTNTEAFF. The CDR3 coding sequence is TGTGCCAGTAGTATGATTGATGGCTTTACGAACACTGAAGCTTTCTTT.

This clone was counted only a few times. The chain joins TRBV2 to TRBJ2-7; the D is unclear. The CDR3 runs 11 residues. V lost 5 bases to trimming and J lost 8 bases, with 10 bases between them. Germline loops: CDR1 SNHLY, CDR2 FYNNEI. In nucleotides, the CDR3 is TGTGCCAGCAGTTTCGACACCAAGCAGTACTTC. Residues: CASSFDTKQYF. Variable domain in full (rest from reference TRBV2 and TRBJ2-7): EPEVTQTPSHQVTQMGQEVILRCVPISNHLYFYWYRQILGQKVEFLVSFYNNEISEKSEIFDDQFSVERPDGSNFTLKIRSTKLEDSAMYFCASSFDTKQYFGPGTRLTVT.

The genes are TRBV18 and TRBJ1-2, with 7 bases aligning to TRBD1. CDR1 and CDR2 from the germline V gene are KGHSH and LQKENI. The CDR3 loop spans 15 amino acids. With V trimmed by 0 bases and J by 8 bases, 9 bases remained unmatched. CDR3 protein: CASSPPIDRVDGYTF. The CDR3 nucleotides are TGTGCCAGCTCACCACCGATTGACAGGGTTGACGGCTACACCTTC.

The chain's CDR3 is CSVVYAGGYEQYF. CDR3 nucleotides: TGCAGCGTTGTTTATGCGGGAGGTTACGAGCAGTACTTC. The V call is TRBV29-1, the J call TRBJ2-7; the match to TRBD2 covers 8 bases. J lost 4 bases, V lost 4 bases, and 6 bases had no gene match. From germline, CDR1 is SQVTM and CDR2 ANQGSEA. CDR3 size: 13 residues.

This clone was counted between two and nine times. The chain recombines TRBV7-9 with TRBJ1-5; D unresolved. Deletions cut 2 bases from V and 4 bases from J, with 6 bases between. Per germline, CDR1 SEHNR and CDR2 FQNEAQ (reference sequence). CDR3 length equals 13 residues. CDR3 in DNA: TGTGCCAGCAGCTTATGGAGTAATCAGCCCCAGCATTTT. Its protein is CASSLWSNQPQHF.

The chain joins TRBV9 to TRBJ2-2; D remains unclear. V was pared by 4 bases and J by 5 bases, with 12 bases between. This CDR3 spans 14 amino acids. The germline gives CDR1 SGDLS, CDR2 YYNGEE. CDR3 in amino acids: CASSPTPQTGELFF. CDR3 in DNA: TGTGCCAGCAGCCCTACTCCGCAAACCGGGGAGCTGTTTTTT.

This clone was counted only a few times. The chain combines TRBV29-1 with TRBJ1-4; D call uncertain. The V gene's germline CDR1 is SQVTM and CDR2 ANQGSEA. The CDR3 is made up of 14 amino acids. V lost 0 bases and J lost 8, with 13 bases in between. The CDR3 DNA follows: TGCAGCGTTGAAGATCCACAGTATAGGGAAAAACTGTTTTTT. This sequence encodes CSVEDPQYREKLFF.

The chain uses TRBV11-2 and TRBJ2-2, with D hard to call. The V gene's germline CDR1 is SGHAT and CDR2 FQNNGV. The CDR3 consists of 14 residues. The V end was cut by 3 bases, the J end by 6 bases, with 11 bases between. The CDR3: CASSFSSGPGELFF. The CDR3 DNA reads TGTGCCAGCAGCTTTTCGAGTGGTCCCGGGGAGCTGTTTTTT. Using reference TRBV11-2 and TRBJ2-2 for the parts outside the CDR3, the full variable domain is EAGVAQSPRYKIIEKRQSVAFWCNPISGHATLYWYQQILGQGPKLLIQFQNNGVVDDSQLPKDRFSAERLKGVDSTLKIQPAKLEDSAVYLCASSFSSGPGELFFGEGSRLTVL.

This clone turned up a few times. The chain uses TRBV29-1 and TRBJ2-7; weak D call: TRBD1 (5 bases). There are 12 residues in the CDR3. Trimming pared 2 bases from V and 7 bases from J, leaving 12 bases between. Germline loops: CDR1 SQVTM, CDR2 ANQGSEA. The CDR3 nucleotides are TGCAGCGTTGAACGGACATATGGGGAGCAGTACTTC. Translating gives CSVERTYGEQYF.

This chain connects TRBV19 to TRBJ2-1; 8 positions match TRBD2. Germline V gives CDR1 LNHDA, CDR2 SQIVND (reference sequence). This CDR3 has 16 residues. Trimming cost V 7 bases and J 5 bases; bases outside gene matches: 13. CDR3 DNA: TGTGCCAGTAACATGGGAACTAGCGGATTGGACAATGAGCAGTTCTTC. This gives the protein CASNMGTSGLDNEQFF.

Only a few counts were recorded for this clone. This chain connects TRBV11-3 to TRBJ2-6; the D is unclear. Germline V gene sequence: CDR1 SGHNT, CDR2 YENEEA. The V end was cut by 5 bases, the J end by 2 bases, with 10 bases between. This CDR3 contains 15 residues. The CDR3: CASSAVSAGANVLTF. For the CDR3, the DNA is TGTGCCAGCAGCGCCGTGAGCGCTGGGGCCAACGTCCTGACTTTC.

This clone was seen a few times. The chain employs TRBV7-2 and TRBJ2-5, with D perhaps TRBD1 (5 bases). The CDR3 covers 15 residues. The germline CDR1 and CDR2 sequences are SGHTA and FQGNSA. V lost 5 bases and J lost 1, with 14 bases in between. The chain's CDR3 is CASSTRVGVQETQYF. The CDR3 DNA reads as TGTGCCAGCAGCACCAGGGTAGGGGTCCAAGAGACCCAGTACTTC.